These 27 T cell receptor beta chains were sequenced from one sample in a study of T cell responses to AZD1222 COVID-19 vaccine. The assay was immunoSEQ multiplex PCR, and TCRdb's table has in-frame clones only and misses some. This table holds about 160,000 clones, 91% found once. This specimen was peripheral blood, taken on day 0 of AZD1222 vaccination. The receptor set was obtained from an adult in good health.

V gene TRBV30 combines with J gene TRBJ2-7; TRBD2 aligns across 8 bases. Germline V lookup: CDR1 GTSNPN, CDR2 SVGIG (reference sequence). Unmatched junction bases numbered 6, after V lost 0 bases and J lost 5 bases. The CDR3 sequence is 14 residues long. The CDR3 nucleotides read TGTGCCTGGAGTGTTCGGGGGGGGTCCCACGAGCAGTACTTC. It yields the protein CAWSVRGGSHEQYF.

The V and J genes are TRBV6-5 and TRBJ1-1; possible D gene TRBD1, 6 bases. CDR1 and CDR2 from the germline V gene are MNHEY and SVGAGI. The CDR3 consists of 15 residues. V was pared by 5 bases and J by 6 bases, with 19 bases between. The CDR3 nucleotides read TGTGCCAGCAGTCCGAACAGGGAAGGTAGCGCTGAAGCTTTCTTT. Protein: CASSPNREGSAEAFF.

DNA of the CDR3: TGTGCCAGCAGCCCCCACGAGGAGACCCAGTACTTC. It specifies CASSPHEETQYF. The V and J genes are TRBV9 and TRBJ2-5; no clear D. Germline CDR1 is SGDLS and CDR2 is YYNGEE. The CDR3 runs to 12 residues. V was cut by 4 bases and J by 5 bases, with 9 bases left in between.

This chain uses TRBV30 with TRBJ1-4, with D perhaps matching TRBD1 (6 bases). The germline V and J ends were trimmed by 3 bases and 8 bases, with 16 bases remaining between them. The germline V gene encodes CDR1 GTSNPN and CDR2 SVGIG (reference sequence). The CDR3 is made up of 14 amino acids. The CDR3 DNA reads as TGTGCCTGGAGATCGGGGGCGTCGGGAGAAAAACTGTTTTTT. It codes for CAWRSGASGEKLFF.

As DNA, the CDR3 is TGTGCCAGCAGTTTACTCGGGACGAACTACGAGCAGTACTTC. Translated, it gives CASSLLGTNYEQYF. The chain combines TRBV28 with TRBJ2-7; D tentatively reads TRBD1 or TRBD2 (5 bases each). Germline lookup yields CDR1 MDHEN and CDR2 SYDVKM. The CDR3 runs 14 residues. Trimming removed 2 bases at V and 3 bases at J, with 11 bases between.

J is TRBJ2-7 and V is TRBV30; the D gene is possibly TRBD1 (5 bases). Germline-derived CDR1 and CDR2 are GTSNPN and SVGIG (reference sequence). Trimming left V 0 bases short and J 1 base short, with 16 bases between. This CDR3 has 16 amino acids. The CDR3 here is CAWSVGVYPGSYEQYF. In nucleotides, the CDR3 is TGTGCCTGGAGTGTCGGAGTGTATCCAGGGTCCTACGAGCAGTACTTC.

This clone has more than one count but fewer than ten. The gene calls are TRBV10-3 and TRBJ2-3, with 7 nucleotides matching TRBD1. V shed 2 bases, J shed 1 base, and the junction held 6 bases outside the gene matches. Germline V gene data show CDR1 as ENHRY and CDR2 as SYGVKD. The CDR3 totals 16 residues. The DNA of the CDR3 is TGTGCCATCAGTGAGGTACCTGGACAGGGCACAGATACGCAGTATTTT. Amino acids: CAISEVPGQGTDTQYF.

This clone was seen just once. This chain links TRBV6-5 with TRBJ1-5; D may be TRBD1 (6 bases). V gave up 7 bases and J gave up 5 bases, with 15 bases separating them. This CDR3 region has 14 residues. Germline V gene lookup returns CDR1 MNHEY and CDR2 SVGAGI. The CDR3 region is CASTPNRAYQPQHF. Here the CDR3 DNA reads TGTGCCAGCACCCCTAACAGGGCCTATCAGCCCCAGCATTTT.

This clone was recorded once. J is TRBJ1-6 and V is TRBV19, with D maybe TRBD1 (6 bases). CDR3 length equals 14 residues. CDR1 and CDR2 (germline): LNHDA, SQIVND (reference sequence). V was cut by 3 bases and J by 7 bases, with 10 bases left in between. CDR3 region: CASSIGTMNSPLHF. CDR3 nucleotides: TGTGCCAGTAGTATTGGGACAATGAATTCACCCCTCCACTTT.

The chain combines TRBV6-5 with TRBJ2-7; the D gene could be TRBD1 or TRBD2 (5 bases each). Trimming took 2 bases from V and 3 from J, leaving 11 bases between them. This CDR3 region has 14 residues. Germline CDR1 MNHEY, CDR2 SVGAGI. Here the CDR3 reads CASSYGGLRYEQYF. The CDR3 DNA reads as TGTGCCAGCAGTTACGGGGGTTTGCGCTACGAGCAGTACTTC.

The chain uses TRBV28 and TRBJ2-3; tentatively, D is TRBD1 or TRBD2 (6 bases each). Germline V gives CDR1 MDHEN, CDR2 SYDVKM. Trimming stripped 1 base from V and 6 bases from J, with 26 bases between. The CDR3 spans 19 residues. CDR3 nucleotides: TGTGCCAGCAGTTTATCGTTTTCCGGGGGCGGTTATCAGTGGGATACGCAGTATTTT. This sequence encodes CASSLSFSGGGYQWDTQYF.

This clone came up a few times. The chain couples TRBV27 to TRBJ2-7; perhaps TRBD2 as D (6 bases). With 5 bases removed from V and 1 base from J, the gap between germline ends came to 9 bases. Germline V gives CDR1 MNHEY, CDR2 SMNVEV (reference sequence). The CDR3 has 13 residues. CDR3 sequence (DNA): TGTGCCAGCAGTGGGGGGAATTCCTACGAGCAGTACTTC. Protein product: CASSGGNSYEQYF.

The chain employs TRBV2 and TRBJ2-7, with no clear D. The germline V and J ends were trimmed by 5 bases and 6 bases, with 8 bases remaining between them. This CDR3 spans 11 amino acids. Germline CDR1 SNHLY, CDR2 FYNNEI. CDR3 DNA: TGTGCCAGCAGTTCCTTCCCCGAGCAGTACTTC. This gives the protein CASSSFPEQYF.

The V call is TRBV15, the J call TRBJ2-7; 7 bases fit TRBD2. Germline lookup yields CDR1 LNHNV and CDR2 YYDKDF (reference sequence). The CDR3 covers 15 residues. Trimming removed 5 bases from V and 3 bases from J; junction bases left unmatched: 10. The CDR3 DNA is TGTGCCACCAGCGCCGACCGGGACTACGGCTACGAGCAGTACTTC. It codes for CATSADRDYGYEQYF.

This chain links TRBV7-6 with TRBJ2-1, with TRBD2 as a possible D gene (5 bases). The CDR3 has 13 amino acids. Germline CDR1 is SGHVS and CDR2 is FNYEAQ. V dropped 1 base and J dropped 10 bases, with 11 bases sitting between them. CDR3 in amino acids: CASSLVEADEQFF. CDR3 bases: TGTGCCAGCAGCTTAGTGGAGGCGGACGAGCAGTTCTTC.

J is TRBJ2-7 and V is TRBV6-2 or TRBV6-3; D unclear. Trimming took off 0 bases at V and 6 bases at J, with 9 bases between the two ends. The germline gives CDR1 MNHEY, CDR2 SVGEGT. This CDR3 has 13 amino acids. CDR3 nucleotides: TGTGCCAGCAGTTACTCTAGAGCCCTCGAGCAGTACTTC. Protein: CASSYSRALEQYF.

V and J are TRBV12-3 or TRBV12-4 and TRBJ2-7; unclear D gene. CDR3 size: 11 residues. V was shortened by 7 bases and J by 4 bases, with 8 bases between the two germline ends. The CDR3 bases are TGTGCCAGCACCTTTGGGTACGAGCAGTACTTC. Translation gives CASTFGYEQYF.

V is TRBV19 and J is TRBJ2-1; TRBD2 matches 7 bases. Germline V CDR1 and CDR2: LNHDA, SQIVND (reference sequence). J lost 7 bases, V lost 5 bases, and 8 bases had no gene match. The length of the CDR3 is 14 residues. CDR3 DNA sequence: TGTGCCAGTAGTTTGTGGGGTAGCGGGAATGAGCAGTTCTTC. Translation: CASSLWGSGNEQFF.

The V gene is TRBV7-9, the J gene TRBJ1-2, with D maybe TRBD1 (5 bases). The V end was cut by 2 bases, the J end by 2 bases, with 9 bases between. The CDR3 spans 14 residues. Germline CDR1 and CDR2: SEHNR and FQNEAQ (reference sequence). The CDR3 sequence: CASSLSTGNYGYTF. In nucleotides, the CDR3 is TGTGCCAGCAGCTTAAGTACAGGAAACTATGGCTACACCTTC. Together with reference TRBV7-9 and TRBJ1-2, the CDR3 gives the full variable domain: DTGVSQNPRHKITKRGQNVTFRCDPISEHNRLYWYRQTLGQGPEFLTYFQNEAQLEKSRLLSDRFSAERPKGSFSTLEIQRTEQGDSAMYLCASSLSTGNYGYTFGSGTRLTVV.

V gene TRBV5-1 combines with J gene TRBJ2-7, with D perhaps matching TRBD1 (5 bases). V lost 0 bases to trimming and J lost 4 bases, with 5 bases between them. CDR3 length: 12 amino acids. Germline V lookup: CDR1 SGHRS, CDR2 YFSETQ. CDR3 loop: CASSLEGYEQYF. In DNA, the CDR3 is TGCGCCAGCAGCTTGGAGGGGTACGAGCAGTACTTC. Full variable domain (rest looked up from reference TRBV5-1 and TRBJ2-7): KAGVTQTPRYLIKTRGQQVTLSCSPISGHRSVSWYQQTPGQGLQFLFEYFSETQRNKGNFPGRFSGRQFSNSRSEMNVSTLELGDSALYLCASSLEGYEQYFGPGTRLTVT.

V is TRBV2 and J is TRBJ1-2; the match to TRBD1 covers 9 bases. Germline values: CDR1 SNHLY, CDR2 FYNNEI. Trimming removed 7 bases from V and 4 bases from J; junction bases left unmatched: 13. The CDR3 totals 16 residues. The CDR3 coding sequence is TGTGCCAGCAACCCTGAGGGGACAGGGAGGGTCTATGGCTACACCTTC. Translation gives CASNPEGTGRVYGYTF.

The rearrangement links TRBV27 to TRBJ2-1, with TRBD2 as a possible D gene (5 bases). The germline CDR1 and CDR2 sequences are MNHEY and SMNVEV (reference sequence). Trimming stripped 10 bases from V and 9 bases from J, with 19 bases between. The CDR3 runs 13 residues. CDR3 sequence reads: CATKELARFEQFF. The CDR3, as DNA: TGTGCCACCAAAGAGCTAGCACGGTTTGAGCAGTTCTTC.

The chain is built from TRBV10-2 and TRBJ2-7, with 9 bases fitting TRBD2. V lost 2 bases to trimming and J lost 9 bases; unmatched junction nucleotides: 5. Germline V gives CDR1 WSHSY, CDR2 SAAADI. This CDR3 is built from 13 residues. This CDR3 reads CASSEAGGPGQYF. The DNA for the CDR3 is TGCGCCAGCAGTGAGGCGGGAGGGCCTGGGCAGTACTTC.

This sequence joins TRBV6-6 and TRBJ1-2; TRBD1 might be the D (6 bases). The CDR3 runs 14 residues. Trimming shortened V by 4 bases and J by 1 base, and 10 bases separated the two germline ends. Germline V gene sequence: CDR1 MNHNY, CDR2 SVGAGI (reference sequence). The CDR3 coding sequence is TGTGCCAGCAGTTCAGGGGCCCGTAACTATGGCTACACCTTC. Encoded protein: CASSSGARNYGYTF.

The V gene is TRBV5-1, the J gene TRBJ2-3, with D perhaps TRBD1 (6 bases). V was cut by 3 bases and J by 5 bases, with 19 bases left in between. The CDR3 covers 16 residues. CDR1 is SGHRS, CDR2 YFSETQ, per germline. The CDR3: CASSSGWAGAGDTQYF. The CDR3 coding sequence is TGCGCCAGCAGCTCGGGGTGGGCAGGGGCCGGAGATACGCAGTATTTT.

V usage is TRBV7-9 and J usage is TRBJ1-4; 9 bases fit TRBD1. Germline V gives CDR1 SEHNR, CDR2 FQNEAQ (reference sequence). This CDR3 spans 17 amino acids. V lost 3 bases to trimming and J lost 8 bases; unmatched junction nucleotides: 13. CDR3: CASSLTGTGTGREKLFF. The CDR3 coding sequence is TGTGCCAGCAGCTTGACCGGGACAGGGACGGGTCGGGAAAAACTGTTTTTT.

This clone was found a few times. Distinct nucleotide sequences in the sample also encode this CDR3. This rearrangement joins TRBV28 to TRBJ2-5, with D hard to call. V was cut by 3 bases and J by 3 bases, with 2 bases left in between. Germline assignment: CDR1 MDHEN and CDR2 SYDVKM. The CDR3 totals 11 residues. In DNA form, the CDR3 reads TGTGCCAGCAGTTTGGAAGAGACCCAGTACTTC. Residues: CASSLEETQYF.